A single sample is the source of the 8 T cell receptor beta chains below, sequenced in a study of Ad26.COV2.S vaccination and SARS-CoV-2 variants. Treatment: approximately 18 received Ad26.COV2.S at low or high dose, single or two shots; roughly 5 received placebo; per-sample allocation not given. Samples analyzed were those drawn on day 63 after the first vaccine or placebo injection. The table came from immunoSEQ multiplex PCR; TCRdb's copy has only in-frame clones and leaves some out. The sample shows about 350,000 clones, 88% of them seen only once. Sequenced material: peripheral blood, taken in a trial of Ad26.COV2.S vaccine versus placebo. The receptors come from a person aged 18-65 years who received the Ad26.COV2.S COVID-19 vaccine or a placebo.

This chain links TRBV11-2 with TRBJ2-2; tentatively, D is TRBD1 (6 bases). This CDR3 is 15 amino acids long. Germline V gene data show CDR1 as SGHAT and CDR2 as FQNNGV. The V end was cut by 2 bases, the J end by 3 bases, with 10 bases between. The CDR3 DNA is TGTGCCAGCAGCTTAAGCAGGGGAGACACCGGGGAGCTGTTTTTT. Its translation is CASSLSRGDTGELFF.

The chain uses TRBV30 and TRBJ2-5; 9 nucleotides align to TRBD1. CDR1 is GTSNPN, CDR2 SVGIG, per germline (reference sequence). The trim removed 7 bases at V and 4 bases at J, leaving 4 bases unmatched. The CDR3 spans 12 residues. CDR3 sequence (DNA): TGTGCCTACAGGGGGCGTGGAGAGACCCAGTACTTC. Translating it yields CAYRGRGETQYF.

This clone turned up a few times. The V call is TRBV4-2, the J call TRBJ2-7; 9 bases fit TRBD1. Germline CDR1 LGHNA, CDR2 YNFKEQ. With V trimmed by 0 bases and J by 4 bases, 10 bases remained unmatched. CDR3 size: 17 residues. The CDR3 protein is CASSQEFRDRESYEQYF. CDR3 nucleotide sequence: TGTGCCAGCAGCCAAGAATTCCGGGACAGGGAATCATACGAGCAGTACTTC.

CDR3 in amino acids: CASSIQESSYNEQFF. For the CDR3, the DNA is TGTGCCAGTAGCATACAGGAGAGCTCCTACAATGAGCAGTTCTTC. The V gene is TRBV19, the J gene TRBJ2-1, with a tentative D call TRBD1 (5 bases). Germline V gene sequence: CDR1 LNHDA, CDR2 SQIVND (reference sequence). This CDR3 spans 15 amino acids. V was pared by 6 bases and J by 0 bases, with 12 bases between.

The rearrangement joins TRBV5-1 to TRBJ2-7; D not certain. The CDR3 consists of 14 residues. Trimming cost V 0 bases and J 5 bases, with 12 bases left between them. Germline assignment: CDR1 SGHRS and CDR2 YFSETQ. CDR3 DNA sequence: TGCGCCAGCAGCTTGGCCCCGGGTTTCAACGAGCAGTACTTC. This gives the protein CASSLAPGFNEQYF.

The V gene is TRBV9, the J gene TRBJ2-2; D is uncertain. V lost 1 base and J lost 8, with 12 bases in between. This CDR3 has 14 amino acids. Germline CDR1 is SGDLS and CDR2 is YYNGEE. CDR3: CASSVNGFEGELFF. The CDR3 bases are TGTGCCAGCAGCGTAAACGGATTCGAAGGGGAGCTGTTTTTT.

This clone showed up just once. The chain's CDR3 is CASSPNRINTQYF. DNA of the CDR3: TGTGCCAGCAGTCCGAACAGGATTAATACGCAGTATTTT. The chain couples TRBV6-5 to TRBJ2-3; D is perhaps TRBD1 (5 bases). Trimming took 5 bases from V and 7 from J, leaving 13 bases between them. Germline V lookup: CDR1 MNHEY, CDR2 SVGAGI. This CDR3 region has 13 residues.

The chain employs TRBV15 and TRBJ1-5; D unresolved. The CDR3 covers 14 residues. V was trimmed by 1 base and J by 5 bases, leaving 9 bases between them. Germline V gene data show CDR1 as LNHNV and CDR2 as YYDKDF (reference sequence). This CDR3 reads CATSRAMVHQPQHF. The CDR3 region has the DNA TGTGCCACCAGCAGAGCAATGGTCCATCAGCCCCAGCATTTT.